The clone carrying this T cell receptor beta chain was seen repeatedly, ten times or more. These data come from a study of human T cells and chemical hapten exposure. TCRdb re-analysed the RACE reads in MiXCR, keeping a single row per CDR3 protein. This table has around 110,000 distinct CDR3 sequences, about 12% appearing once. The germline V gene has CDR1 SGHVS and CDR2 FQNEAQ. Deletions cut 1 base from V and 6 bases from J, with 13 bases between. There are 15 residues in the CDR3. As for time point: patch test 1, 2 weeks after DPC sensitization. Treatment in this sample: therapeutic diphenylcyclopropenone sensitization with weekly scalp DPC.

This receptor was obtained from a woman between 50 and 59 years old with alopecia areata. Some clones in this sample may be carry-over from other donors' samples. This chain links TRBV7-8 with TRBJ2-4; D might be TRBD1 or TRBD2, each matching 5 bases. Sequencing used whole blood, obtained in connection with sensitization to the hapten diphenylcyclopropenone (DPC). This CDR3 reads CASSLVRDRINIQYF. In nucleotides, the CDR3 is TGTGCCAGCAGCTTAGTCAGGGACCGAATAAACATTCAGTACTTC.